A selection of T cell receptor beta chains follows, all from one sample in a study of T cells in localized non-small cell lung cancer. Data came from immunoSEQ multiplex PCR; TCRdb stores just in-frame clones and leaves some out. Of around 990 clones listed, roughly 35% were seen once; the top ten hold about 15%. Sequenced here: normal lung tissue next to the tumor, sampled before any cancer treatment. Receptors were obtained from a woman aged 35-70 years with stage II squamous cell lung carcinoma. Each CDR3 is given with its conserved first and last residue. The order of the fields is clone size, V gene, D gene, CDR3 length, J gene, CDR3 protein, CDR3 DNA. A D gene is named only where the DNA matches it firmly. A row's size may be missing; if present it is once, few, many or a size class.

few	TRBV23-1	-	14	TRBJ1-1	CASSGHTGNTEAFF	TGCGCCAGCAGCGGTCATACAGGGAACACTGAAGCTTTCTTT
-	TRBV10-1	-	17	TRBJ2-2	CASSETGREPNTGELFF	TGCGCCAGCAGTGAGACGGGGCGGGAACCGAACACCGGGGAGCTGTTTTTT
few	TRBV9	TRBD1	12	TRBJ1-1	CASSGDRGRAFF	TGTGCCAGCAGTGGGGACAGGGGTCGAGCTTTCTTT
-	TRBV28	-	14	TRBJ2-3	CASILSASTDTQYF	TGTGCCAGCATCCTTAGCGCTAGCACAGATACGCAGTATTTT
-	TRBV9	-	15	TRBJ2-2	CASSVGGQGHGELFF	TGTGCCAGCAGCGTAGGGGGTCAGGGCCACGGGGAGCTGTTTTTT
few	TRBV19	-	15	TRBJ1-1	CASSGYWGQDTEAFF	TGTGCCAGTAGTGGGTATTGGGGGCAGGACACTGAAGCTTTCTTT
-	TRBV19	TRBD1	14	TRBJ2-5	CASSIGQGAETQYF	TGTGCCAGTAGTATCGGGCAGGGGGCGGAGACCCAGTACTTC
-	TRBV9	TRBD2	14	TRBJ2-1	CASSVSTSSVEQFF	TGTGCCAGCAGCGTATCGACTAGCTCGGTTGAGCAGTTCTTC
-	TRBV12-5	-	14	TRBJ2-2	CASAGGPDTGELFF	TGTGCTAGTGCCGGGGGGCCGGACACCGGGGAGCTGTTTTTT
once	TRBV18	-	13	TRBJ1-2	CASSPGTSYGYTF	TGTGCTAGCTCGCCGGGGACATCCTATGGCTACACCTTC
-	TRBV7-8	TRBD1	13	TRBJ2-7	CASSFGTGYEQYF	TGTGCCAGCAGCTTTGGGACAGGGTACGAGCAGTACTTC
-	TRBV28	-	15	TRBJ1-2	CASSLTGVTNYGYTF	TGTGCCAGCAGTTTAACTGGGGTTACTAACTATGGCTACACCTTC
-	TRBV28	TRBD1	17	TRBJ1-2	CASSLPGTGRTFYGYTF	TGTGCCAGCAGTTTACCCGGGACAGGGCGAACTTTCTATGGCTACACCTTC
-	TRBV19	TRBD1	14	TRBJ2-7	CASSIMTGGYEQYF	TGTGCCAGTAGTATCATGACAGGGGGCTACGAGCAGTACTTC
-	TRBV19	TRBD2	14	TRBJ2-3	CASSGLAGADTQYF	TGTGCCAGTAGTGGACTAGCGGGAGCAGATACGCAGTATTTT
-	TRBV14	TRBD2	17	TRBJ2-7	CASSHPTSGRGSYEQYF	TGTGCCAGCAGTCACCCCACTAGCGGTAGGGGGTCCTACGAGCAGTACTTC
-	TRBV30	-	13	TRBJ2-3	CAWSGGTADTQYF	TGTGCCTGGAGTGGGGGTACCGCAGATACGCAGTATTTT
few	TRBV15	TRBD2	14	TRBJ2-5	CATSGTSATRTQYF	TGTGCCACCTCGGGGACTAGCGCGACCAGGACCCAGTACTTC
-	TRBV28	-	14	TRBJ2-7	CASTSPKELYEQYF	TGTGCCAGCACCTCCCCGAAAGAGCTTTACGAGCAGTACTTC
-	TRBV28	-	14	TRBJ2-1	CASRKWKRNNEQFF	TGTGCCAGCAGGAAATGGAAGCGGAACAATGAGCAGTTCTTC
few	TRBV11-3	-	16	TRBJ2-3	CASSPRSALGTDTQYF	TGTGCCAGCAGCCCAAGGTCAGCATTGGGCACAGATACGCAGTATTTT
few	TRBV7-1	TRBD1	15	TRBJ2-2	CASSGDRERNGELFF	TGTGCCAGCAGCGGAGACAGGGAGCGAAACGGGGAGCTGTTTTTT
-	TRBV11-3	TRBD2	17	TRBJ2-7	CASSSTSGNSWSYEQYF	TGTGCCAGCAGTTCGACTAGCGGGAATAGTTGGTCCTACGAGCAGTACTTC
few	TRBV28	-	15	TRBJ2-7	CASSLDLADSYEQYF	TGTGCCAGCAGCCTCGACTTAGCGGACTCCTACGAGCAGTACTTC
hyperexpanded	TRBV19	TRBD2	15	TRBJ2-5	CASSQTSGSLETQYF	TGTGCCAGTAGTCAAACTAGCGGGAGTTTGGAGACCCAGTACTTC
-	TRBV6-8	-	15	TRBJ2-5	CASSYSGVVGETQYF	TGTGCCAGCAGTTACTCGGGGGTGGTTGGGGAGACCCAGTACTTC
few	TRBV19	-	15	TRBJ1-3	CASSTDQDTGNTIYF	TGTGCCAGTAGTACCGACCAAGACACTGGAAACACCATATATTTT
-	TRBV28	TRBD1	15	TRBJ2-7	CASSLGGQVGHEQYF	TGTGCCAGCAGTTTAGGGGGACAGGTAGGCCACGAGCAGTACTTC
medium-sized	TRBV11-3	TRBD2	17	TRBJ2-1	CASSLGGTSGTADEQFF	TGTGCCAGCAGCTTAGGAGGGACTAGCGGTACAGCGGATGAGCAGTTCTTC
few	TRBV11-3	TRBD2	15	TRBJ2-3	CASSPWTSGTDTQYF	TGTGCCAGCAGCCCTTGGACTAGCGGCACAGATACGCAGTATTTT
few	TRBV6-8	-	15	TRBJ2-1	CASSYLGLQTGEQFF	TGTGCCAGCAGTTACCTAGGACTTCAGACGGGGGAGCAGTTCTTC
-	TRBV25-1	TRBD2	14	TRBJ2-2	CASSGTSDTGELFF	TGTGCCAGCAGTGGGACTAGCGACACCGGGGAGCTGTTTTTT
few	TRBV18	-	14	TRBJ2-5	CASSPLRTGETQYF	TGTGCCAGCTCACCTCTCCGGACGGGGGAGACCCAGTACTTC
medium-sized	TRBV6-8	-	16	TRBJ2-2	CASFHPGTYRSGELFF	TGTGCCAGCTTCCACCCCGGGACTTATAGATCCGGGGAGCTGTTTTTT
few	TRBV19	TRBD1	15	TRBJ2-2	CASRTGVWDTGELFF	TGTGCCAGTAGGACAGGGGTTTGGGACACCGGGGAGCTGTTTTTT
-	TRBV15	-	14	TRBJ2-7	CATSKSVGLHEQYF	TGTGCCACCAGCAAAAGCGTAGGCCTCCACGAGCAGTACTTC
-	TRBV19	-	15	TRBJ2-7	CASTRSVGSGYEQYF	TGTGCCAGTACCCGATCTGTGGGTTCGGGGTACGAGCAGTACTTC
few	TRBV28	-	18	TRBJ2-3	CASSLSGLGRGRTDTQYF	TGTGCCAGCAGTTTATCTGGTTTAGGGAGGGGGCGTACAGATACGCAGTATTTT
few	TRBV9	-	14	TRBJ1-1	CASAYRDMNTEAFF	TGTGCCAGCGCATACAGGGATATGAACACTGAAGCTTTCTTT
-	TRBV4-1	TRBD2	17	TRBJ2-5	CASSYSWGAGDVKTQYF	TGCGCCAGCAGCTATTCATGGGGAGCGGGAGACGTTAAGACCCAGTACTTC
few	TRBV9	-	15	TRBJ2-6	CASSEGNSGANVLTF	TGTGCCAGCAGCGAGGGAAACTCTGGGGCCAACGTCCTGACTTTC
few	TRBV9	TRBD2	14	TRBJ2-1	CASSLPSGTNEQFF	TGTGCCAGCAGTCTTCCTAGCGGGACAAATGAGCAGTTCTTC
-	TRBV19	TRBD1	16	TRBJ2-1	CASSVRDRSLYNEQFF	TGTGCCAGTAGTGTTCGGGACAGGTCTCTTTACAATGAGCAGTTCTTC
-	TRBV18	-	15	TRBJ1-3	CASSPDGGSGNTIYF	TGTGCCAGCTCACCCGACGGAGGCTCTGGAAACACCATATATTTT
few	TRBV6-8	TRBD1	15	TRBJ1-5	CASSEGTGGDQPQHF	TGTGCCAGCAGTGAGGGGACAGGGGGCGATCAGCCCCAGCATTTT